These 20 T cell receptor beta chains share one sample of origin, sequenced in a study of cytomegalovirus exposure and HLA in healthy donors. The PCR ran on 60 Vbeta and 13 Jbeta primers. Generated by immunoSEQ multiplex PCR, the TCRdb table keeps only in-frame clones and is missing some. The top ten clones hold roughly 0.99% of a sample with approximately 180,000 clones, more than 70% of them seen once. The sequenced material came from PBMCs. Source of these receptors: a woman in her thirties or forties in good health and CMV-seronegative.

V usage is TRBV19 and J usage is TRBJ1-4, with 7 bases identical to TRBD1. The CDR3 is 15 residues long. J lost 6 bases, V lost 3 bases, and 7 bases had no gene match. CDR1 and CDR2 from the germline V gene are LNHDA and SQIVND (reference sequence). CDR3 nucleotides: TGTGCCAGTAGTATTAGGAGGGGGCAATATGAAAAACTGTTTTTT. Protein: CASSIRRGQYEKLFF.

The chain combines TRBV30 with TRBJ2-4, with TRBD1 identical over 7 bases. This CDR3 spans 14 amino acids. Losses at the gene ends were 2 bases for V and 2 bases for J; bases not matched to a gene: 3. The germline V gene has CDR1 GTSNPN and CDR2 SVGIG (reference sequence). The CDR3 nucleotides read TGTGCCTGGAGTCTGGACAGGTCCAAAAACATTCAGTACTTC. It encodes CAWSLDRSKNIQYF.

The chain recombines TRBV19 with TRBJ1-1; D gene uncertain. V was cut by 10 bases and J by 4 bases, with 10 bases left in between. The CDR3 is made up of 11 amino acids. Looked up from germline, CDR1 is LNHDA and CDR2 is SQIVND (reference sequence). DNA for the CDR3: TGTGCCACAACGGGGAGCACTGAAGCTTTCTTT. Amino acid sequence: CATTGSTEAFF.

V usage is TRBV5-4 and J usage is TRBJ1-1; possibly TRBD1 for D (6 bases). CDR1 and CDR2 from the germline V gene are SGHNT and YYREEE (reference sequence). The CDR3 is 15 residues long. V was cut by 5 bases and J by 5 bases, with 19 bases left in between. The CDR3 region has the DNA TGTGCCAGCAGACCAGACCGACAGGCACAAACTGAAGCTTTCTTT. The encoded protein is CASRPDRQAQTEAFF.

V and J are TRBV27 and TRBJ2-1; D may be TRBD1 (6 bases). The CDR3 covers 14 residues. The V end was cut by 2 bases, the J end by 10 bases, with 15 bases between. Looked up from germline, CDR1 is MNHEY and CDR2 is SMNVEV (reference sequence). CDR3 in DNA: TGTGCCAGCAGTTTAGAAAGAACGGACAGCGAGCAGTTCTTC. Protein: CASSLERTDSEQFF.

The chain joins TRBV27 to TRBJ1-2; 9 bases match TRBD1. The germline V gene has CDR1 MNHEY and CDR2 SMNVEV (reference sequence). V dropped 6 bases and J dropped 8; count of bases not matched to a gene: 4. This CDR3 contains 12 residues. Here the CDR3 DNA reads TGTGCCAGCAGAGGGACAGGGAGAGGCTACACCTTC. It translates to CASRGTGRGYTF.

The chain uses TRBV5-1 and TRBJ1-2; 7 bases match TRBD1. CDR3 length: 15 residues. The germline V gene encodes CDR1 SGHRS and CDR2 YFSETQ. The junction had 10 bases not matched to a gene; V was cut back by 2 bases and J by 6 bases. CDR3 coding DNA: TGCGCCAGCAGCTTCTCGCGACAGGGAACGGATGGCTACACCTTC. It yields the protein CASSFSRQGTDGYTF.

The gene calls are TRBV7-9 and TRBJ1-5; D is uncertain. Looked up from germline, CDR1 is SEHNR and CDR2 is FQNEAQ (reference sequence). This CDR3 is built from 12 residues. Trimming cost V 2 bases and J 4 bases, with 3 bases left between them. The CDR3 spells CASSLLNQPQHF. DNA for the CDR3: TGTGCCAGCAGCTTATTAAATCAGCCCCAGCATTTT.

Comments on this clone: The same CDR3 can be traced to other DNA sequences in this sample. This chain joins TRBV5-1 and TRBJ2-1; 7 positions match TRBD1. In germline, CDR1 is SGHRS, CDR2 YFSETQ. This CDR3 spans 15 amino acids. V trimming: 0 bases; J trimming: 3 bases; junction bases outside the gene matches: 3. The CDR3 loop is CASSLESGGYNEQFF. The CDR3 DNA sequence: TGCGCCAGCAGCTTGGAGTCAGGGGGCTACAATGAGCAGTTCTTC.

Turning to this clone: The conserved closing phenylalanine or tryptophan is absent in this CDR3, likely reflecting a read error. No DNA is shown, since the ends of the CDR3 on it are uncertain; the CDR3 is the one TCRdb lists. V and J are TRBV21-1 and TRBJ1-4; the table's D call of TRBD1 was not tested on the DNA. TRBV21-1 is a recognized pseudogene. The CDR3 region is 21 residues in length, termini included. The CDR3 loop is CASSKEGESRQPGTTNEKLFL.

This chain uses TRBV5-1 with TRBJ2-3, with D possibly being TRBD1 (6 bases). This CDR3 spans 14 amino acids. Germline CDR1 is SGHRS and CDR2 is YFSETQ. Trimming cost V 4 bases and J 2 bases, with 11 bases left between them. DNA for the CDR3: TGCGCCAGCAGCCCCAACAGGGCCACAGATACGCAGTATTTT. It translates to CASSPNRATDTQYF.

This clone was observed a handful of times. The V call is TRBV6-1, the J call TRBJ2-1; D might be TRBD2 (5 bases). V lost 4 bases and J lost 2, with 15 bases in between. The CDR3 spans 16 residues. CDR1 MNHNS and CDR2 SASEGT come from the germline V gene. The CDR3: CASSAQLVSPYNEQFF. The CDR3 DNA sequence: TGTGCCAGCAGTGCCCAACTAGTCAGCCCCTACAATGAGCAGTTCTTC.

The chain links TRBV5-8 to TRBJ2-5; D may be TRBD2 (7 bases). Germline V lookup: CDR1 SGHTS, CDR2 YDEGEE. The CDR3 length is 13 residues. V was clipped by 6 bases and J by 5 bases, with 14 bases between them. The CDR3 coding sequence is TGTGCCAGCACCCGGGGGGCAGTGGAGACCCAGTACTTC. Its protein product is CASTRGAVETQYF.

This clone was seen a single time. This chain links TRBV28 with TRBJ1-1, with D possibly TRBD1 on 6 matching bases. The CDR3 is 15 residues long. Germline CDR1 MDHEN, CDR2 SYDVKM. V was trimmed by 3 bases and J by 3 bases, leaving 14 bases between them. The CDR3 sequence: CASSLPSTGYTEAFF. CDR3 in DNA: TGTGCCAGCAGTTTGCCCTCTACAGGGTACACTGAAGCTTTCTTT.

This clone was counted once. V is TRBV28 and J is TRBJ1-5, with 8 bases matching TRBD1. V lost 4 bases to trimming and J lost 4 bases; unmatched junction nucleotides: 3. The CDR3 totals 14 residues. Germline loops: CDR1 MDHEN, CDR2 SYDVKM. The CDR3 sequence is CASSWGQANQPQHF. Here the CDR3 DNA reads TGTGCCAGCAGTTGGGGACAGGCGAATCAGCCCCAGCATTTT. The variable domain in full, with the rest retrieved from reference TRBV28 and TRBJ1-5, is DVKVTQSSRYLVKRTGEKVFLECVQDMDHENMFWYRQDPGLGLRLIYFSYDVKMKEKGDIPEGYSVSREKKERFSLILESASTNQTSMYLCASSWGQANQPQHFGDGTRLSIL.

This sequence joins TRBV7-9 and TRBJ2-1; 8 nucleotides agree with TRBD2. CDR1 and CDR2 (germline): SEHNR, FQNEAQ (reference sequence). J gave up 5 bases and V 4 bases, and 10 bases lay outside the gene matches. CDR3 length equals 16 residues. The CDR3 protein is CASSSGSSGIHNEQFF. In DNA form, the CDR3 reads TGTGCCAGCAGCTCCGGGAGTAGCGGGATCCACAATGAGCAGTTCTTC.

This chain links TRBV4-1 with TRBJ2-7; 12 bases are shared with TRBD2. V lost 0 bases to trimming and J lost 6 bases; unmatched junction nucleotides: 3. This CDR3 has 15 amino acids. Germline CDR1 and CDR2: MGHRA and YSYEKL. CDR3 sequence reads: CASSQESSGRAEQYF. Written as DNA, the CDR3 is TGCGCCAGCAGCCAAGAATCTAGCGGGAGGGCCGAGCAGTACTTC.

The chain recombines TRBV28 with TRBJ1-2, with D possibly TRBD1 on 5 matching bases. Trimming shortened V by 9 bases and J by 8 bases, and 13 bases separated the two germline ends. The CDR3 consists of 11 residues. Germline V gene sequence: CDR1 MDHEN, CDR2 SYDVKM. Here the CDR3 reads CASSGPGGYTF. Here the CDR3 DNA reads TGTGCCAGTTCAGGGCCCGGGGGCTACACCTTC.

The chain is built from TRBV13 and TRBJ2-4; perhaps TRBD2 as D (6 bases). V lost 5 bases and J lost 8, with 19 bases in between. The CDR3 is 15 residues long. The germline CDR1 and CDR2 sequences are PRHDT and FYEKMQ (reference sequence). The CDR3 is CASSQSGSGSDIQYF. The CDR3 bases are TGTGCCAGCAGCCAGTCCGGGAGCGGTAGTGACATTCAGTACTTC.

This chain's CDR3 is CASSFRGPGGNEKLFF. DNA for the CDR3: TGTGCCAGCAGCTTCCGGGGCCCCGGGGGGAATGAAAAACTGTTTTTT. The rearrangement uses TRBV7-2 and TRBJ1-4; possible D gene TRBD1, 5 bases. CDR1 is SGHTA, CDR2 FQGNSA, per germline. The CDR3 has 16 amino acids. V lost 3 bases and J lost 5, with 16 bases in between.